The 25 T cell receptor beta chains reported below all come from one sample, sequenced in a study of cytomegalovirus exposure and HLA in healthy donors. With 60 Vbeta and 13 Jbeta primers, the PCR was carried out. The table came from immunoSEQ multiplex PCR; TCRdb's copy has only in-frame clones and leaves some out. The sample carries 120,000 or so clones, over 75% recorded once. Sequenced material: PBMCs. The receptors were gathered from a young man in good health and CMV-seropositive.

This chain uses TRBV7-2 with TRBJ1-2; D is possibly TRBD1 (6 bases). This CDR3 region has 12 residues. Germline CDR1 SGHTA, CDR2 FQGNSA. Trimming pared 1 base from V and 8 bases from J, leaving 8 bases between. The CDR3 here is CASSLGGPGYTF. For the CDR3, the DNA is TGTGCCAGCAGCTTAGGGGGGCCCGGCTACACCTTC.

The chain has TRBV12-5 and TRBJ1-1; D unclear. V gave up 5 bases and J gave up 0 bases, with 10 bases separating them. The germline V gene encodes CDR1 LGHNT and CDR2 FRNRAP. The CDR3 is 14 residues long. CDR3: CASGIGLVNTEAFF. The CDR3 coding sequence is TGTGCTAGTGGTATTGGTCTAGTGAACACTGAAGCTTTCTTT.

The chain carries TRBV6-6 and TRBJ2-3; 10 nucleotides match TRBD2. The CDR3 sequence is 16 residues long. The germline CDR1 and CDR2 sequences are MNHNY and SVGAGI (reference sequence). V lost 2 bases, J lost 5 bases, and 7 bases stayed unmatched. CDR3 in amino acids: CASSYPLAGEKDTQYF. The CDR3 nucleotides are TGTGCCAGCAGTTACCCCCTAGCGGGAGAGAAAGATACGCAGTATTTT.

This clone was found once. As DNA, the CDR3 is TGTGCCAGCAGCTTGGCGGACAGCTCTGGAAACACCATATATTTT. As protein: CASSLADSSGNTIYF. The rearrangement uses TRBV5-4 and TRBJ1-3; tentatively, D is TRBD1 (6 bases). Trimming cost V 0 bases and J 0 bases, with 7 bases left between them. Per the germline V gene, CDR1 is SGHNT and CDR2 is YYREEE (reference sequence). The CDR3 has 15 amino acids.

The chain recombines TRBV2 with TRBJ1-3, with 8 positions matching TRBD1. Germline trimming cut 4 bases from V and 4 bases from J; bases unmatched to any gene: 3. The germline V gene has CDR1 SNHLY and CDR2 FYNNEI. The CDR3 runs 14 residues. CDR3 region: CASSGAGGGNTIYF. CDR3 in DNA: TGTGCCAGCAGTGGAGCAGGGGGCGGAAACACCATATATTTT.

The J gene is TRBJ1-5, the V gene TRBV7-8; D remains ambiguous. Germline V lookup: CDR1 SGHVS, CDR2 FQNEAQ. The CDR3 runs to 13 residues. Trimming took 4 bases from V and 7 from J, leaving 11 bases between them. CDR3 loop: CASSSLTGQPQHF. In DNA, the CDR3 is TGTGCCAGCAGCTCACTAACGGGGCAGCCCCAGCATTTT.

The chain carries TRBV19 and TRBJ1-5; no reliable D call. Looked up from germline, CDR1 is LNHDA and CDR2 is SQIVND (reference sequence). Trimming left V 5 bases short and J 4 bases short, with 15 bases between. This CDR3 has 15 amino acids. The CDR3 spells CASSLSRGLNQPQHF. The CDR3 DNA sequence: TGTGCCAGTAGTCTTTCAAGAGGCCTAAATCAGCCCCAGCATTTT.

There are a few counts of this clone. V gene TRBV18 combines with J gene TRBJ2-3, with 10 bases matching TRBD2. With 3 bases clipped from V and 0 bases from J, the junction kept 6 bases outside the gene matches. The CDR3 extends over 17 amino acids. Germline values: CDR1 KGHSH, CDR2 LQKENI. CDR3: CASSPYRTSGSTDTQYF. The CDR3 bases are TGTGCCAGCTCACCCTATAGGACTAGCGGTAGCACAGATACGCAGTATTTT.

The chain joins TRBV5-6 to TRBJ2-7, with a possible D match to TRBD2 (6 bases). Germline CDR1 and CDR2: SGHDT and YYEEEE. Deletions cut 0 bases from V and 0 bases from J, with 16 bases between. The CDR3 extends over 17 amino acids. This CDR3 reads CASSLGGSGPISYEQYF. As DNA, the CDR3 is TGTGCCAGCAGCTTGGGGGGAAGCGGGCCCATCTCCTACGAGCAGTACTTC.

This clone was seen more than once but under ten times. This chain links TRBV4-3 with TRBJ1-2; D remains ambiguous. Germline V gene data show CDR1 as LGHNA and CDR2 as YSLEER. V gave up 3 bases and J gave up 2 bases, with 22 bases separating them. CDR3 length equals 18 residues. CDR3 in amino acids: CASSHQYGGGRVNYGYTF. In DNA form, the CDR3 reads TGCGCCAGCAGCCACCAATACGGTGGAGGCCGGGTCAACTATGGCTACACCTTC.

Written as DNA, the CDR3 is TGTGCCAGCAGCGCGACTCAACAAACAGATACGCAGTATTTT. Translation: CASSATQQTDTQYF. This chain joins TRBV9 and TRBJ2-3; D not certain. Germline CDR1 and CDR2: SGDLS and YYNGEE. The CDR3 extends over 14 amino acids. Between the trimmed V and J ends, which lost 3 bases and 3 bases, there was a span of 11 bases.

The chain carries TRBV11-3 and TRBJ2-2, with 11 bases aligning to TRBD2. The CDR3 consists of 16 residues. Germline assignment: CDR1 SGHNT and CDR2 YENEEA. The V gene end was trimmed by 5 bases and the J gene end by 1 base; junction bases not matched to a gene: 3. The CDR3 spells CASSPGLAGNTGELFF. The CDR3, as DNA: TGTGCCAGCAGCCCCGGACTAGCGGGGAACACCGGGGAGCTGTTTTTT.

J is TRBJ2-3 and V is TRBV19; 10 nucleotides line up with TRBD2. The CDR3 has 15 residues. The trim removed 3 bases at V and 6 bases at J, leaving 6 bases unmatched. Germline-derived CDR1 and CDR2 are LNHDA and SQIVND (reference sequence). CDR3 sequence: CASSMLAGDRDTQYF. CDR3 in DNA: TGTGCCAGTAGTATGCTAGCGGGGGACAGGGATACGCAGTATTTT.

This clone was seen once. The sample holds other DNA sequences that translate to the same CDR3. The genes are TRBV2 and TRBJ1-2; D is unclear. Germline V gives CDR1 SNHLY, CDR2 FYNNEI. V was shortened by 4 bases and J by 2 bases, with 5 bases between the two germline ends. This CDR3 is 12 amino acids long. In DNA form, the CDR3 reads TGTGCCAGCAGTGTCCTCAACTATGGCTACACCTTC. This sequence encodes CASSVLNYGYTF.

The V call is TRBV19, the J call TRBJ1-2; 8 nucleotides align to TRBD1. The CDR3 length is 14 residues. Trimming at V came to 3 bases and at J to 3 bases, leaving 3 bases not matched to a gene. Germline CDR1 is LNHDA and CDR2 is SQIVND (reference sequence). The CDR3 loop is CASSIIQGDYGYTF. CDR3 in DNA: TGTGCCAGTAGTATTATACAGGGGGACTATGGCTACACCTTC.

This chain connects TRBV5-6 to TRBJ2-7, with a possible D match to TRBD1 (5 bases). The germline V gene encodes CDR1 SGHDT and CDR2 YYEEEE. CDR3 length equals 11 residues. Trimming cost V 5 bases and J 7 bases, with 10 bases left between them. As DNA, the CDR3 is TGTGCCAGCAGGTCCGGACAAGAGCAGTACTTC. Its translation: CASRSGQEQYF. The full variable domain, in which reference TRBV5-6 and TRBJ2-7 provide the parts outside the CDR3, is DAGVTQSPTHLIKTRGQQVTLRCSPKSGHDTVSWYQQALGQGPQFIFQYYEEEERQRGNFPDRFSGHQFPNYSSELNVNALLLGDSALYLCASRSGQEQYFGPGTRLTVT.

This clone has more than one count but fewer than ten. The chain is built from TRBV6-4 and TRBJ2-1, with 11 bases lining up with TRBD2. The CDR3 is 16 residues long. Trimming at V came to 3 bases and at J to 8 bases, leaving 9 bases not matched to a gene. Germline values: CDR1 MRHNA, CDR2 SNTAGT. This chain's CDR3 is CASSEVASGGNDEQFF. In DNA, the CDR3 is TGTGCCAGCAGTGAGGTGGCTAGCGGGGGGAATGATGAGCAGTTCTTC.

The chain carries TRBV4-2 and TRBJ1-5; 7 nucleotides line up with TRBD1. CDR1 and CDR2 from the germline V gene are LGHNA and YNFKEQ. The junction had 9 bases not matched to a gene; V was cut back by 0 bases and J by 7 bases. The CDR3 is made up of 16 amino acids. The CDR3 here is CASSQDWRGLGQPQHF. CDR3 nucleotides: TGTGCCAGCAGCCAAGATTGGAGGGGGCTCGGACAGCCCCAGCATTTT.

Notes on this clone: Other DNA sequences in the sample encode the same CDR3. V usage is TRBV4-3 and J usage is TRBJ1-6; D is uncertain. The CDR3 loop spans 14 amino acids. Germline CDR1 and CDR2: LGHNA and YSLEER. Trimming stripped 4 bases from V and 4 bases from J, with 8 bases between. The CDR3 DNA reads TGCGCCAGCAGCCCAGTCCTTTATAATTCACCCCTCCACTTT. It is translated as CASSPVLYNSPLHF.

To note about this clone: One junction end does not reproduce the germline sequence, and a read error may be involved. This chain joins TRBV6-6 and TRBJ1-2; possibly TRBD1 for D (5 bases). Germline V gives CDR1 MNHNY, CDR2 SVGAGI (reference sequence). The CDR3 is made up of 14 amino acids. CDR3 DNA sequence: TGTGCCAGCAGCGGACTTGTGGGAGGACAAAAAGATGCCTTC. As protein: CASSGLVGGQKDAF.

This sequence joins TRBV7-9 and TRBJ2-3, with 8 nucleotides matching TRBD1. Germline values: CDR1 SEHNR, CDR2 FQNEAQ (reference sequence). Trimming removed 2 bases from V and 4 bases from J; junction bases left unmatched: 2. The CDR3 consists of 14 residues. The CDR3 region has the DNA TGTGCCAGCAGCTTACAGGGGGCCCCAGATACGCAGTATTTT. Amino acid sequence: CASSLQGAPDTQYF. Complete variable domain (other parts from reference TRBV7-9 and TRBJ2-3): DTGVSQNPRHKITKRGQNVTFRCDPISEHNRLYWYRQTLGQGPEFLTYFQNEAQLEKSRLLSDRFSAERPKGSFSTLEIQRTEQGDSAMYLCASSLQGAPDTQYFGPGTRLTVL.

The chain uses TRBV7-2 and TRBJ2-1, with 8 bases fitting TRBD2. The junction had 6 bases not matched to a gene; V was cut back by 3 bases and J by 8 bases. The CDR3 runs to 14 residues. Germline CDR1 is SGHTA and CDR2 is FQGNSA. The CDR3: CASSFERGKHEQFF. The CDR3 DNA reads TGTGCCAGCAGCTTCGAGCGGGGGAAACATGAGCAGTTCTTC.

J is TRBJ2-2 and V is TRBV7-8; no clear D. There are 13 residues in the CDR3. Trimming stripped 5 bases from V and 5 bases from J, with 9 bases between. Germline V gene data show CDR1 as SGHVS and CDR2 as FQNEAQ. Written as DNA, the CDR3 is TGTGCCAGCAGCCGTCCCCGTACCGGGGAGCTGTTTTTT. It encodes CASSRPRTGELFF.

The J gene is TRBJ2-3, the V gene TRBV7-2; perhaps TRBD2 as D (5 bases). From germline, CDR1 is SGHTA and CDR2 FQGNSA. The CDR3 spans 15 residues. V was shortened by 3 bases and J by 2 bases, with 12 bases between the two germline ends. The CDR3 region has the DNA TGTGCCAGCAGCTTGCGGGTTCTGAACACAGATACGCAGTATTTT. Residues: CASSLRVLNTDTQYF.

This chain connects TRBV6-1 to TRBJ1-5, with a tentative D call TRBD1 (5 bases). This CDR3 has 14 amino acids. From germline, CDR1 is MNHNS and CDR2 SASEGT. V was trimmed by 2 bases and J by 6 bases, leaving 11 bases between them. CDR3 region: CASSESGGGQPQHF. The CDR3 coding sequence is TGTGCCAGCAGTGAATCGGGGGGGGGTCAGCCCCAGCATTTT.